This TCR beta chain emerged from a study of T cell repertoires in breast cancer. As for the study in general: ER+/PR+ status applied to most of the 20 to 25 tumors. Healthy controls: nine donors.

Germline loops: CDR1 MGHRA, CDR2 YSYEKL. This CDR3 is built from 15 residues. The ends were cut back, 0 bases at V and 7 bases at J, with 15 bases in the middle. This clonotype has just a few counts. What it recognizes is unknown. During the second nested PCR, blocking oligonucleotides suppressed genes that were not paired. TCRdb reanalysed the emulsion pairing reads using MiXCR and keeps one entry per CDR3 protein. The sample lists about 40,000 distinct CDR3 sequences; 45% to 55% were seen once. Primers covering all TCR V genes were used in emulsion RT-PCR on CD8+ T cells. Study conclusions and caveats: Varied nucleotide sequences encoding shared TCRs suggest antigen-driven selection and expansion.

V and J are TRBV4-1 and TRBJ1-1; D possibly corresponds to TRBD1 (6 bases). The sequenced material came from CD8+ T cells. This TCR derives from a pool of human donors with breast cancer or a healthy control (not recorded which). The CDR3 loop reads CASSQESALGHEAFF. Here the CDR3 DNA reads TGCGCCAGCAGCCAAGAGTCTGCCCTGGGACATGAAGCTTTCTTT.